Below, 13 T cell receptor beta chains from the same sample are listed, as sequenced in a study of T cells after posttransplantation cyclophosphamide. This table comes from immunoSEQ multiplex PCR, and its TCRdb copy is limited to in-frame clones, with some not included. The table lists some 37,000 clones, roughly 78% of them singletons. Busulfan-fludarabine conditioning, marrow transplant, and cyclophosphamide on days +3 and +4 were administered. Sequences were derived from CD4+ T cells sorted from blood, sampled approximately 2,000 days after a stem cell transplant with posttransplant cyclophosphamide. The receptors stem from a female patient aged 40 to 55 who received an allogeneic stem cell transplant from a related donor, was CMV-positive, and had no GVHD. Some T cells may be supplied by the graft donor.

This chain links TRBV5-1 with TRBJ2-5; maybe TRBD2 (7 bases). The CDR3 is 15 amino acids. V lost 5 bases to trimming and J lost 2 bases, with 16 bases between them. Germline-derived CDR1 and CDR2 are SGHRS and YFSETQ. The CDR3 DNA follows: TGCGCCAGCAGAATGGGGGGGCAGATACAAGAGACCCAGTACTTC. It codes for CASRMGGQIQETQYF.

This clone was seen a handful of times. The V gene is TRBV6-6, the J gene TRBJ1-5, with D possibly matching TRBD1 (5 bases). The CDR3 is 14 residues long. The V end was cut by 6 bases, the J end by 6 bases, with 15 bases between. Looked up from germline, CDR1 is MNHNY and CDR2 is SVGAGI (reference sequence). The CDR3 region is CASSNGGLGQPQHF. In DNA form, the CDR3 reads TGTGCCAGCAGCAACGGGGGATTGGGTCAGCCCCAGCATTTT.

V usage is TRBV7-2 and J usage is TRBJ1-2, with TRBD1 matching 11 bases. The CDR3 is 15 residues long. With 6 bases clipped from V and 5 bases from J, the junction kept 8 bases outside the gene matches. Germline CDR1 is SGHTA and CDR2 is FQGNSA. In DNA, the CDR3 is TGTGCCAGCAGTCCCGGGACAGGGGGATGGTATGGCTACACCTTC. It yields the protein CASSPGTGGWYGYTF.

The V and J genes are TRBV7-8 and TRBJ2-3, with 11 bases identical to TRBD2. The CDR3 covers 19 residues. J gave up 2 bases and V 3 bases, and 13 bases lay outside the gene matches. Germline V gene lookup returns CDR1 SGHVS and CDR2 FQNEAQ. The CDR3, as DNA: TGTGCCAGCAGCTTCCAGTCGTTAGCGGGGGGGCCTCTCACAGATACGCAGTATTTT. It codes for CASSFQSLAGGPLTDTQYF.

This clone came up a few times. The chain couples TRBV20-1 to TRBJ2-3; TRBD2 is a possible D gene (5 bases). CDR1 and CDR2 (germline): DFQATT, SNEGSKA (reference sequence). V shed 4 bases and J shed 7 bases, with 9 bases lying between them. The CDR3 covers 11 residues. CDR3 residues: CSATTSNTQYF. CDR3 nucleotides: TGCAGTGCTACCACTAGTAATACGCAGTATTTT.

This CDR3 reads CASSFTRGREQFF. CDR3 nucleotides: TGCGCCAGCAGCTTTACAAGGGGGCGAGAGCAGTTCTTC. The chain links TRBV5-1 to TRBJ2-1; 7 bases line up with TRBD1. Germline loops: CDR1 SGHRS, CDR2 YFSETQ. The CDR3 runs 13 residues. V was clipped by 2 bases and J by 10 bases; unmatched bases: 6. Using reference TRBV5-1 and TRBJ2-1 for the parts outside the CDR3, the full variable domain is KAGVTQTPRYLIKTRGQQVTLSCSPISGHRSVSWYQQTPGQGLQFLFEYFSETQRNKGNFPGRFSGRQFSNSRSEMNVSTLELGDSALYLCASSFTRGREQFFGPGTRLTVL.

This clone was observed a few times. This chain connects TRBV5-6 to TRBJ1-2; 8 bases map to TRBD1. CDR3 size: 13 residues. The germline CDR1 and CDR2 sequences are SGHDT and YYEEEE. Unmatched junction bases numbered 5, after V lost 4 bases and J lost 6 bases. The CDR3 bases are TGTGCCAGCAGCCCGGGACAGGCGAATGGCTACACCTTC. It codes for CASSPGQANGYTF. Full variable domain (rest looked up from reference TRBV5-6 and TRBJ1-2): DAGVTQSPTHLIKTRGQQVTLRCSPKSGHDTVSWYQQALGQGPQFIFQYYEEEERQRGNFPDRFSGHQFPNYSSELNVNALLLGDSALYLCASSPGQANGYTFGSGTRLTVV.

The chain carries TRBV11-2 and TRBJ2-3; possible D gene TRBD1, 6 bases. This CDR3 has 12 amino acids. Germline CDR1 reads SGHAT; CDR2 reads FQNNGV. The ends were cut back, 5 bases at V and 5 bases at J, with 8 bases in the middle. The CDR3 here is CASSAGVDTQYF. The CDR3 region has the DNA TGTGCCAGCAGCGCAGGGGTAGATACGCAGTATTTT.

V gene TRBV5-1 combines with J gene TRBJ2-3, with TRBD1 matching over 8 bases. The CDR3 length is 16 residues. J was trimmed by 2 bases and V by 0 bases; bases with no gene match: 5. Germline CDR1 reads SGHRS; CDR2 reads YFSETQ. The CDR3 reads CASSLVTDRATDTQYF. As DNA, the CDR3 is TGCGCCAGCAGCTTGGTGACGGACAGGGCCACAGATACGCAGTATTTT.

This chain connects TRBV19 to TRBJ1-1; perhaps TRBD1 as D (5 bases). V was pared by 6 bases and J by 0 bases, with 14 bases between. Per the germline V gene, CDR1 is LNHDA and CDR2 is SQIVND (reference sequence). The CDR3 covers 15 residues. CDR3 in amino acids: CASRLQQDLNTEAFF. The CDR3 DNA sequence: TGTGCCAGTAGGTTACAACAGGACCTGAACACTGAAGCTTTCTTT.

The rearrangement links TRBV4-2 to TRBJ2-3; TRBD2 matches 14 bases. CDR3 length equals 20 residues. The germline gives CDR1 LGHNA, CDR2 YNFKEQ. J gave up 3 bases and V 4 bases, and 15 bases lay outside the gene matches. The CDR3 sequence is CASSPRGATSGGAVTDTQYF. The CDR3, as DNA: TGTGCCAGCAGCCCCCGGGGGGCGACTAGCGGGGGGGCCGTGACAGATACGCAGTATTTT.

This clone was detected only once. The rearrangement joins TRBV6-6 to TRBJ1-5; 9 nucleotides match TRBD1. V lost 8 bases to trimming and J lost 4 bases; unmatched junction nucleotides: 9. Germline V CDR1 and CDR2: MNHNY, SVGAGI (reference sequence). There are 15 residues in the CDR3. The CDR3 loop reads CASVGQGNFNQPQHF. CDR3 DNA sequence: TGTGCCAGCGTGGGACAGGGTAATTTTAATCAGCCCCAGCATTTT.

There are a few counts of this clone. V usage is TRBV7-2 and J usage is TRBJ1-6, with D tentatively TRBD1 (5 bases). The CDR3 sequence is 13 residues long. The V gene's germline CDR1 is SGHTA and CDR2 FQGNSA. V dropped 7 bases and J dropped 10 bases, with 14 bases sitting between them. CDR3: CASNPRGGSPLHF. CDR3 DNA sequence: TGTGCCAGCAACCCAAGGGGAGGCTCACCCCTCCACTTT.